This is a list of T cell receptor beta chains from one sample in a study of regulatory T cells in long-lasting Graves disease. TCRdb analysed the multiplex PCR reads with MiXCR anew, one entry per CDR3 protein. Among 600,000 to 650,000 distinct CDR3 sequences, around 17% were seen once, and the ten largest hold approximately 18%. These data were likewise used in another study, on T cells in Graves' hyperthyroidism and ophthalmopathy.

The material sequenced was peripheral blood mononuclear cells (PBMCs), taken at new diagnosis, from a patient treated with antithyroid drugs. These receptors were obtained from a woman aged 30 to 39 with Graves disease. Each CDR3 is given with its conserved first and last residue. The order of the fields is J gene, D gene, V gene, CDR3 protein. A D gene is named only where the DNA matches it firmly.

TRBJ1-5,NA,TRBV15,CATSRDGGRANQPQHF
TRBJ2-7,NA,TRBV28,CASAGTGVREQYF
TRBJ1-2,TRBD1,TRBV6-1,CASSDRDRARYGYTF
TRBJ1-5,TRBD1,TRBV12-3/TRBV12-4,CASSVRAGTGVFNQPQHF
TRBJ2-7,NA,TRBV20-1,CSARLGSYEQYF
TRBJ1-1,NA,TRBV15,CATSSSGDTEAFF
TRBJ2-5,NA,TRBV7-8,CASSPTSGPETQYF
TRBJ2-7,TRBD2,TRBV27,CASSKLAGEQYF
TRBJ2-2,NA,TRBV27,CASSRGVINTGELFF
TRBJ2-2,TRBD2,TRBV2,CASSTSGYTGELFF
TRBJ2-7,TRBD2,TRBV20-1,CSAGGVAGDYEQYF
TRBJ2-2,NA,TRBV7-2,CASSLQGLLSGELFF
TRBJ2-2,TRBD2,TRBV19,CATGLAGLNTGELFF
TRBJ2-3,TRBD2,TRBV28,CASSPLAVIGDTQYF
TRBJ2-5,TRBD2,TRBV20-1,CSARGREGRLETQYF
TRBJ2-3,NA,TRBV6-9,CASSFGHSGSSAQYF
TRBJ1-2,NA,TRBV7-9,CASSPSSYTF
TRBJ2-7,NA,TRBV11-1,CASSLLDSYEQYF
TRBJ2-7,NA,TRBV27,CASKRDGTPGLYEQYF
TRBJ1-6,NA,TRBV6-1,CASSFGRYNSPLHF
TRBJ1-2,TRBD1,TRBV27,CASSSLSRGPYGYTF
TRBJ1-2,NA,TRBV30,CAWSSGGGGYTF
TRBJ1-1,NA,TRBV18,CASSPLQAGSNTEAFF
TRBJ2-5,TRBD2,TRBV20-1,CSALLSGGPQETQYF
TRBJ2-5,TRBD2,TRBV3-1,CASRKAGLVLRETQYF
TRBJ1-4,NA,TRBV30,CAWSVGVGRRGEGEKLFF
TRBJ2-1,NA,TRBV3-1,CASSDQDSLYNEQFF
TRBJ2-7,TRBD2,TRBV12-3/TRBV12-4,CASSLKGREHFYEQYF
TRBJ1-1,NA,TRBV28,CASSFPAGRGKAFF
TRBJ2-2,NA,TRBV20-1,CSARGGPGSTYTGELFF
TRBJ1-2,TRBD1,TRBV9,CASSVDVTGGRYGYTF
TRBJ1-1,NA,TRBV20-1,CSARVPGRTNTEAFF
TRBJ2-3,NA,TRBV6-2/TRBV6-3,CASSLMARGGADTQYF
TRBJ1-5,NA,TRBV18,CASSPTSGKNSNQPQHF
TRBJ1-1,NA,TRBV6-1,CASRQTGDQAEAFF
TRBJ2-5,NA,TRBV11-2,CASSLIGSAVETQYF
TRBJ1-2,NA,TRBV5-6,CASSLSSHGIGGYTF
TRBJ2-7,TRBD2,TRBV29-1,CSVGTSGNSYEQYF
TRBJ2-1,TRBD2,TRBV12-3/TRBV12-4,CAILADNEQFF
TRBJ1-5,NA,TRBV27,CASSSQVSNQPQHF
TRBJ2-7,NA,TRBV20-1,CSARDAAKTYEQYF
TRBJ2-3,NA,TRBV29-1,CSVEGGADTQYF
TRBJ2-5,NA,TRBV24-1,CATSDYDQETQYF
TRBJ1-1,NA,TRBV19,CASTKTPFSGLNTEAFF
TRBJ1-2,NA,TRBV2,CASSEGGSSGYTF